A selection of T cell receptor beta chains follows, all from one sample in a study of shared clonotypes between healthy human individuals. TCRdb's table, derived via immunoSEQ multiplex PCR, lists solely in-frame clones and lacks some. This table holds over 850,000 clones, around 78% found once. The sequencing sample was made of memory CD4+ T cells from PBMCs. The receptors originated from a young man in good health. Some clones in this sample may be carry-over from other donors' samples. CDR3s leave out the opening cysteine and the closing phenylalanine or tryptophan.

v_gene,j_gene,CDR3aa
TRBV7-6,TRBJ2-1,ASSSTSGSPYNEQF
TRBV4-3,TRBJ1-1,ASSQDLQGAMNTEAF
TRBV10-2,TRBJ1-1,ASSVTGANTEAF
TRBV14,TRBJ2-3,ASSRTGTGGAGDTQY
TRBV15,TRBJ1-5,ATSRQGAPHQPQH
TRBV7-6,TRBJ1-5,ASSLETGFNQPQH
TRBV10-3,TRBJ1-6,AISDRAGVGSPLH
TRBV7-2,TRBJ2-5,ASSLGTQY
TRBV2,TRBJ1-5,ASTRDSNQPQH
TRBV15,TRBJ2-7,ATSRAAQGVDEQY
TRBV7-2,TRBJ2-5,ASSAYRASYYSETQY
TRBV19,TRBJ2-1,ASSRGPISYNEQF
TRBV15,TRBJ1-4,ATSRSLTGGGEKLF
TRBV6-5,TRBJ1-2,ASSYDGRGHGYT
TRBV11-2,TRBJ2-7,ASSLWQTYEQY
TRBV2,TRBJ2-7,ASSDRQGLEQY
TRBV27,TRBJ1-1,ASTLGASTEAF
TRBV28,TRBJ2-5,ASSPWSGDREETQY
TRBV5-4,TRBJ2-3,ASSLGPPDTQY
TRBV28,TRBJ2-3,ASSFPGETPDTQY
TRBV9,TRBJ2-3,ASSVGSTSTDTQY
TRBV5-6,TRBJ2-2,ASRRRTGELF
TRBV10-3,TRBJ2-1,AISPGTSFTEQF
TRBV5-1,TRBJ1-2,ASRRDRNYGYT
TRBV10-1,TRBJ2-7,ASSESRQSFEY